These 24 T cell receptor beta chains were sequenced from one sample in a study of CD8 T cells in Susac syndrome. When the RNA was reverse transcribed, random hexamers were used with an input of about 0.5 to 1 ug. TCRdb passed the immunoSEQ multiplex PCR reads through MiXCR, listing each CDR3 protein once. The sample includes some 300,000 distinct CDR3 sequences, around nine tenths of them seen just once. Material for sequencing was CD8+ T cells from PBMCs. The origin of the receptors is a human donor with multiple sclerosis.

This chain joins TRBV20-1 and TRBJ2-1; 9 bases line up with TRBD2. CDR1 DFQATT and CDR2 SNEGSKA come from the germline V gene (reference sequence). The V segment lost 8 bases and the J segment 3 bases; nucleotides outside the gene matches: 8. The CDR3 has 14 residues. In DNA form, the CDR3 reads TGCAGTCCGGCACAGCGGGGGGTCTACAATGAGCAGTTCTTC. Translation: CSPAQRGVYNEQFF.

This chain joins TRBV2 and TRBJ2-5; D possibly uses TRBD1 or TRBD2 (6 bases each). Germline V lookup: CDR1 SNHLY, CDR2 FYNNEI. CDR3 length: 14 residues. Trimming pared 2 bases from V and 3 bases from J, leaving 10 bases between. This chain's CDR3 is CASSELGGEETQYF. The CDR3 DNA follows: TGTGCCAGCAGTGAATTGGGGGGCGAAGAGACCCAGTACTTC.

This chain uses TRBV7-9 with TRBJ2-7; no clear D gene. Germline CDR1 and CDR2: SEHNR and FQNEAQ (reference sequence). V gave up 1 base and J gave up 3 bases, with 13 bases separating them. The CDR3 contains 15 residues. This CDR3 reads CASSLEGRLLYEQYF. The CDR3, as DNA: TGTGCCAGCAGCTTAGAGGGTAGACTTCTCTACGAGCAGTACTTC. The variable domain in full, with the rest retrieved from reference TRBV7-9 and TRBJ2-7, is DTGVSQNPRHKITKRGQNVTFRCDPISEHNRLYWYRQTLGQGPEFLTYFQNEAQLEKSRLLSDRFSAERPKGSFSTLEIQRTEQGDSAMYLCASSLEGRLLYEQYFGPGTRLTVT.

V usage is TRBV28 and J usage is TRBJ1-1; no clear D gene. This CDR3 contains 11 residues. Looked up from germline, CDR1 is MDHEN and CDR2 is SYDVKM. With 11 bases removed from V and 1 base from J, the gap between germline ends came to 8 bases. CDR3 sequence (DNA): TGTGCCCTACGAGGGAACACTGAAGCTTTCTTT. Translated, it gives CALRGNTEAFF. Using reference TRBV28 and TRBJ1-1 for the parts outside the CDR3, the full variable domain is DVKVTQSSRYLVKRTGEKVFLECVQDMDHENMFWYRQDPGLGLRLIYFSYDVKMKEKGDIPEGYSVSREKKERFSLILESASTNQTSMYLCALRGNTEAFFGQGTRLTVV.

V usage is TRBV9 and J usage is TRBJ2-7; D possibly corresponds to TRBD1 (5 bases). Trimming took off 0 bases at V and 0 bases at J, with 10 bases between the two ends. This CDR3 contains 15 residues. From germline, CDR1 is SGDLS and CDR2 YYNGEE. CDR3 DNA: TGTGCCAGCAGCGTAGATCTGGGGCTCTCCTACGAGCAGTACTTC. Protein sequence: CASSVDLGLSYEQYF. Drawing the rest from reference TRBV9 and TRBJ2-7, the complete variable domain is DSGVTQTPKHLITATGQRVTLRCSPRSGDLSVYWYQQSLDQGLQFLIQYYNGEERAKGNILERFSAQQFPDLHSELNLSSLELGDSALYFCASSVDLGLSYEQYFGPGTRLTVT.

V and J are TRBV11-1 and TRBJ2-5; the match to TRBD1 covers 12 bases. Germline V gene sequence: CDR1 SGHAT, CDR2 FQDESV (reference sequence). The CDR3 covers 21 residues. J was trimmed by 4 bases and V by 3 bases; bases with no gene match: 21. The CDR3 coding sequence is TGTGCCAGCAGCTTCGCCTTAGGGACAGGGGGCTTGATGAAAGTGGGAGAGACCCAGTACTTC. Its translation: CASSFALGTGGLMKVGETQYF.

The genes are TRBV20-1 and TRBJ2-1; 8 bases map to TRBD2. There are 16 residues in the CDR3. Per the germline V gene, CDR1 is DFQATT and CDR2 is SNEGSKA (reference sequence). The V segment lost 4 bases and the J segment 8 bases; nucleotides outside the gene matches: 16. The CDR3 DNA reads TGCAGTGCTACAGAATCCGGGACTAGATTTTTCTATGAGCAGTTCTTC. It yields the protein CSATESGTRFFYEQFF.

The rearrangement links TRBV15 to TRBJ1-5; D gene ambiguous. The germline V gene has CDR1 LNHNV and CDR2 YYDKDF (reference sequence). V lost 8 bases and J lost 0, with 11 bases in between. This CDR3 is built from 14 residues. In nucleotides, the CDR3 is TGTGCCACCTCTGGACCTAATAGCAATCAGCCCCAGCATTTT. This encodes CATSGPNSNQPQHF.

The chain uses TRBV14 and TRBJ1-5; 8 bases line up with TRBD1. CDR1 is SGHDN, CDR2 FVKESK, per germline. V gave up 3 bases and J gave up 4 bases; unmatched junction bases: 11. The CDR3 is 17 amino acids. CDR3 coding DNA: TGTGCCAGCAGCCACGCGAGGACAGGGTCTGGGAATCAGCCCCAGCATTTT. This codes for CASSHARTGSGNQPQHF.

V gene TRBV6-2 or TRBV6-3 combines with J gene TRBJ2-5; 15 bases agree with TRBD2. CDR3 size: 19 residues. V lost 0 bases to trimming and J lost 5 bases; unmatched junction nucleotides: 10. Germline loops: CDR1 MNHEY, CDR2 SVGEGT. CDR3 DNA: TGTGCCAGCAGTTACTCCCTGGGACTAGCGGGAGGCTCCGGGGAGACCCAGTACTTC. It translates to CASSYSLGLAGGSGETQYF.

This clonotype was seen just once. The chain couples TRBV7-9 to TRBJ2-2; 7 bases are shared with TRBD2. The V segment lost 7 bases and the J segment 10 bases; nucleotides outside the gene matches: 15. The CDR3 is 15 residues long. Germline CDR1 is SEHNR and CDR2 is FQNEAQ (reference sequence). CDR3 protein: CASISRLAGLQELFF. DNA for the CDR3: TGTGCCAGCATATCCCGATTAGCGGGTCTTCAGGAGCTGTTTTTT.

This clonotype showed up just once. J is TRBJ2-7 and V is TRBV20-1, with a possible D match to TRBD2 (5 bases). This CDR3 has 15 amino acids. V lost 6 bases and J 1 base, leaving 19 bases between the germline ends. In germline, CDR1 is DFQATT, CDR2 SNEGSKA (reference sequence). The CDR3 DNA is TGCAGTGCGCGTTGGGGAGTAAGTCTATCCTACGAGCAGTACTTC. Amino acids: CSARWGVSLSYEQYF.

About this clonotype itself: A much bigger clone sits one base away, suggesting this may be a read error. The chain combines TRBV25-1 with TRBJ2-5; a possible D gene is TRBD1 (5 bases). This CDR3 region has 14 residues. The germline gives CDR1 MGHDK, CDR2 SYGVNS. Trimming took 6 bases from V and 0 from J, leaving 11 bases between them. The CDR3 nucleotides read TGTGCCAGCAGGGAAAGGGGCCACCAAGAGACCCAGTACTTC. This codes for CASRERGHQETQYF.

The chain has TRBV15 and TRBJ2-2; 7 positions agree with TRBD2. Germline CDR1 reads LNHNV; CDR2 reads YYDKDF (reference sequence). The CDR3 sequence is 14 residues long. V lost 6 bases and J lost 4; bases outside the gene matches: 5. CDR3: CATSGGEGTGELFF. As DNA, the CDR3 is TGTGCCACCAGTGGGGGGGAGGGCACCGGGGAGCTGTTTTTT.

The V call is TRBV6-2 or TRBV6-3, the J call TRBJ1-1, with D hard to call. CDR1 MNHEY and CDR2 SVGEGT come from the germline V gene. The CDR3 spans 12 residues. Trimming cost V 4 bases and J 6 bases, with 9 bases left between them. Written as DNA, the CDR3 is TGTGCCAGCAGTTTTTGGGAAGCTGAAGCTTTCTTT. Translation gives CASSFWEAEAFF.

Here the CDR3 reads CARRKPGVESDTQYF. The DNA for the CDR3 is TGTGCCCGAAGGAAGCCTGGAGTGGAGTCAGATACGCAGTATTTT. This sequence joins TRBV30 and TRBJ2-3, with D unresolved. V was pared by 8 bases and J by 4 bases, with 22 bases between. Per the germline V gene, CDR1 is GTSNPN and CDR2 is SVGIG (reference sequence). CDR3 length: 15 amino acids.

This clonotype is a singleton in its sample. This rearrangement joins TRBV28 to TRBJ1-1; D possibly corresponds to TRBD1 (5 bases). Germline V gene lookup returns CDR1 MDHEN and CDR2 SYDVKM. Trimming removed 6 bases from V and 0 bases from J, with 17 bases in between. The CDR3 has 16 residues. The CDR3 nucleotides read TGTGCCAGCAGCACCTCGCGGGAGGGGATGAACACTGAAGCTTTCTTT. Amino acids: CASSTSREGMNTEAFF.

The chain employs TRBV5-4 and TRBJ2-7, with 10 nucleotides matching TRBD2. Trimming removed 4 bases from V and 1 base from J; junction bases left unmatched: 8. The CDR3 runs to 16 residues. Germline V gives CDR1 SGHNT, CDR2 YYREEE (reference sequence). The CDR3 DNA follows: TGTGCCAGCAGCCCGACCTCTAGCGGGAGTTCCTACGAGCAGTACTTC. It codes for CASSPTSSGSSYEQYF.

The chain employs TRBV7-9 and TRBJ2-7; 9 positions match TRBD2. V was pared by 6 bases and J by 0 bases, with 3 bases of the junction left unmatched. Germline CDR1 SEHNR, CDR2 FQNEAQ (reference sequence). This CDR3 contains 14 residues. This CDR3 reads CASSSGSTSYEQYF. Here the CDR3 DNA reads TGTGCCAGCAGTAGCGGGAGTACCTCCTACGAGCAGTACTTC.

The chain links TRBV5-5 to TRBJ2-5, with 14 bases that match TRBD2. J gave up 1 base and V 2 bases, and 7 bases lay outside the gene matches. CDR1 is SGHKS and CDR2 is YYEKEE in the germline V gene (reference sequence). This CDR3 has 18 residues. The CDR3 DNA sequence: TGTGCCAGCAGCTTTTCCGGACTAGCGGGGGGACTCCAAGAGACCCAGTACTTC. It is translated as CASSFSGLAGGLQETQYF.

The chain is built from TRBV7-6 and TRBJ1-6; D unclear. Trimming cost V 10 bases and J 10 bases, with 14 bases left between them. The CDR3 sequence is 12 residues long. Germline lookup yields CDR1 SGHVS and CDR2 FNYEAQ. In DNA form, the CDR3 reads TGTGCCACCTCCGAGGAGGGATCACCCCTCCACTTT. Amino acids: CATSEEGSPLHF.

V is TRBV20-1 and J is TRBJ2-7, with D unclear. CDR3 length: 14 residues. Germline loops: CDR1 DFQATT, CDR2 SNEGSKA (reference sequence). Deletions cut 7 bases from V and 3 bases from J, with 19 bases between. CDR3 residues: CSVRPLMDFYEQYF. CDR3 coding DNA: TGCAGTGTGCGCCCCCTTATGGATTTCTACGAGCAGTACTTC.

This chain joins TRBV5-5 and TRBJ2-7; 8 bases fit TRBD1. Germline loops: CDR1 SGHKS, CDR2 YYEKEE (reference sequence). Trimming at V came to 2 bases and at J to 4 bases, leaving 5 bases not matched to a gene. CDR3 size: 14 residues. CDR3 coding DNA: TGTGCCAGCAGCTTAGCCGGACAGGGATACGAGCAGTACTTC. Protein sequence: CASSLAGQGYEQYF.

This chain links TRBV6-5 with TRBJ2-7; TRBD2 matches at 8 bases. Per germline, CDR1 MNHEY and CDR2 SVGAGI. V shed 4 bases and J 4 bases; nucleotides not matched to a gene: 6. The CDR3 sequence is 14 residues long. CDR3: CASSSPGGAYEQYF. CDR3 bases: TGTGCCAGCAGTTCACCGGGAGGGGCGTACGAGCAGTACTTC.